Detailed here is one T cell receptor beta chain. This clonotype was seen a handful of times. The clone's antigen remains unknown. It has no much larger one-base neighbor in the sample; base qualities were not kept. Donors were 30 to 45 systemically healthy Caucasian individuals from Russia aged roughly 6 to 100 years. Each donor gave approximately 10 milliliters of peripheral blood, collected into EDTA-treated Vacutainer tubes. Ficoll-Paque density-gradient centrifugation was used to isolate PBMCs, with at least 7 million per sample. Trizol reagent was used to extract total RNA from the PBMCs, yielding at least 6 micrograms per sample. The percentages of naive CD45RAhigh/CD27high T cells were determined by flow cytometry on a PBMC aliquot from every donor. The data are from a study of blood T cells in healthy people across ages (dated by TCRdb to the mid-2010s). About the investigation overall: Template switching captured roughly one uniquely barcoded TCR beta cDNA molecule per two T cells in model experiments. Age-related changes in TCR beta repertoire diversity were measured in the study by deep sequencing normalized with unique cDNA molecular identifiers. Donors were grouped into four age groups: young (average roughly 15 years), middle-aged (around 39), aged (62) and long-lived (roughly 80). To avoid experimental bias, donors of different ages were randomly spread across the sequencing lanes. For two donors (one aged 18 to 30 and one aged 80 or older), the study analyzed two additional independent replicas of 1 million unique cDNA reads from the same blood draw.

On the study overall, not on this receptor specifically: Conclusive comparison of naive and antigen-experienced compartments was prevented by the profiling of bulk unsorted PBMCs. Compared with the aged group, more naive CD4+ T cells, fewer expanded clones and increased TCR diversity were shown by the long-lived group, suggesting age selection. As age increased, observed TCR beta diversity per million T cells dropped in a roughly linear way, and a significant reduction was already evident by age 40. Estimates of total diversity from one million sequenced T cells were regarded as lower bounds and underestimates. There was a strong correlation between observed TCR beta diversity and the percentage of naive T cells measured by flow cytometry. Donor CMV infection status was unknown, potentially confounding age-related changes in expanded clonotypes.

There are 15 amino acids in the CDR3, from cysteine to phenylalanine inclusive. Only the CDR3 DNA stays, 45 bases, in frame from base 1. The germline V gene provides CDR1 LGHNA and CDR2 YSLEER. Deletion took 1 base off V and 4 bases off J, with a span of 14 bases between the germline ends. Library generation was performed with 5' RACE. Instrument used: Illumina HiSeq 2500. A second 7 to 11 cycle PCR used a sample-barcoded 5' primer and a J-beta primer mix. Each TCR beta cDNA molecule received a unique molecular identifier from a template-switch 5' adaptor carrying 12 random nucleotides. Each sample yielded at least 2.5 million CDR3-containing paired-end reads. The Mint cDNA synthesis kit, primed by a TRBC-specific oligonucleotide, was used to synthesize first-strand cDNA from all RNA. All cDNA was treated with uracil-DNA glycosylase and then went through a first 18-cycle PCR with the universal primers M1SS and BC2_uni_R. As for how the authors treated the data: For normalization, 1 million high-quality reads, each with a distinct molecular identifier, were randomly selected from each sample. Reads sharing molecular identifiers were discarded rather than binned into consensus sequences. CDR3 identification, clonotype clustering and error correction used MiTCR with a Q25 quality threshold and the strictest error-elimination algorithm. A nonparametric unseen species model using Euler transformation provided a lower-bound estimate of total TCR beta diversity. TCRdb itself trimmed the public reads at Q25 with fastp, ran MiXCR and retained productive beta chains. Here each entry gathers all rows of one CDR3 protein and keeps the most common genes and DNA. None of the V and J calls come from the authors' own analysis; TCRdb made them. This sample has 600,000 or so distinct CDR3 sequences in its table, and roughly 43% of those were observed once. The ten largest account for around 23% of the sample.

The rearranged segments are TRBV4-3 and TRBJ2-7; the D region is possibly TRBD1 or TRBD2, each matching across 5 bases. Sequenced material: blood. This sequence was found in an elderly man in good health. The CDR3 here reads CASSQVGAGWYEQYF. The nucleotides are TGCGCCAGCAGCCAAGTCGGGGCAGGGTGGTACGAGCAGTACTTC.